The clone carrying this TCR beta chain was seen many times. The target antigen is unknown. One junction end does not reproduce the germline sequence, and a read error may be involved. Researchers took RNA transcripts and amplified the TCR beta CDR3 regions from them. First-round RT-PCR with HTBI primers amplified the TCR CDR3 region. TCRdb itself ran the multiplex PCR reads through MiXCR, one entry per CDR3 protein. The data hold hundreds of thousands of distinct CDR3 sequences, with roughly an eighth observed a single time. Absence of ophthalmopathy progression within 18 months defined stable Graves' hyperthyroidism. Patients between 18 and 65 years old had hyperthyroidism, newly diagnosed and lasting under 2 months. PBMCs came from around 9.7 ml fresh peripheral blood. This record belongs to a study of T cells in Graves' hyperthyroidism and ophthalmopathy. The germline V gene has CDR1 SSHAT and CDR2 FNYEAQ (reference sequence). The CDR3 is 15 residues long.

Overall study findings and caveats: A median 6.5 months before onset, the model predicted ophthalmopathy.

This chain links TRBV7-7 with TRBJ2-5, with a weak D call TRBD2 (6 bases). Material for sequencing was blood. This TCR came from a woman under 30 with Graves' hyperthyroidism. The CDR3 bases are TGTGCTAGCAGCTTAGCGCGAGGTAGCGGAGAGACCCAGTACTTC. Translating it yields CASSLARGSGETQYF. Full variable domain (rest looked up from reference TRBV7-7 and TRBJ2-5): GAGVSQSPRYKVTKRGQDVTLRCDPISSHATLYWYQQALGQGPEFLTYFNYEAQPDKSGLPSDRFSAERPEGSISTLTIQRTEQRDSAMYRCASSLARGSGETQYFGPGTRLLVL.